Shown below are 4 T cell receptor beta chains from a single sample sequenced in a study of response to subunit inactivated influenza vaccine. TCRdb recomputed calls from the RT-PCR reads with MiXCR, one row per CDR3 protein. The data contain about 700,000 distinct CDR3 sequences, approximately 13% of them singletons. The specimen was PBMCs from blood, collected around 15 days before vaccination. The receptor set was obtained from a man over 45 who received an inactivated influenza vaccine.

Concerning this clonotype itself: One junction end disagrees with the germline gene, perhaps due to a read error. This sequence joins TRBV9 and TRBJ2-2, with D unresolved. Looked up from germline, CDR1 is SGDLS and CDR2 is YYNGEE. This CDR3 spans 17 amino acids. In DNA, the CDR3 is TGTGCCTGCAGCGTAGCCGGACCCCTTAGGAACACCGGGGAGCTGTTTTTT. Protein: CACSVAGPLRNTGELFF.

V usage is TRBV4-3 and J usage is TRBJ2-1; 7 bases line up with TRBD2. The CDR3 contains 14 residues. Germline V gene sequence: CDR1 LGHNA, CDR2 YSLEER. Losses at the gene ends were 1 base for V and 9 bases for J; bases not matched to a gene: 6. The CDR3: CASSQVGGSGEQFF. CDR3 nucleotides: TGCGCCAGCAGCCAAGTGGGCGGGAGTGGTGAGCAGTTCTTC.

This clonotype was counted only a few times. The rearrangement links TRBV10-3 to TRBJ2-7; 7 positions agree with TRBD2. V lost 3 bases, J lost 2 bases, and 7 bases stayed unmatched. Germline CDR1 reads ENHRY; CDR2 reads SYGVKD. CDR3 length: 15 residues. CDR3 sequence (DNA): TGTGCCATCAGTGAATCGACGGGGGGTCCCTACGAGCAGTACTTC. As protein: CAISESTGGPYEQYF.

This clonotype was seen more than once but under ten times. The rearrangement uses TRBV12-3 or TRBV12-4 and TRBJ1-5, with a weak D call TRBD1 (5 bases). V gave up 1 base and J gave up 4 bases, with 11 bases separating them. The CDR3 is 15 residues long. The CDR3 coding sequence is TGTGCCAGCAGTTTAGTAGGGACCAAAAATCAGCCCCAGCATTTT. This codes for CASSLVGTKNQPQHF.